The present TCR beta chain was sequenced within a study of T cell repertoires in cytomegalovirus infection. About the study: It can be stated that public TCR beta signatures indicated CMV infection as well as a matching HLA type. General observations from the study: Cumulative frequency (of public TCR beta family members) identified carriers of CMV plus the relevant HLA. In two of eight donors, the top clonotype was HLA-C-restricted CMV-specific.

TCRdb fed the reads into MiXCR, producing one record per CDR3 protein. Of roughly 77,000 distinct CDR3 sequences listed, over 3.5% are singletons. Germline lookup yields CDR1 SGHTA and CDR2 FQGNSA. V shed 3 bases and J shed 13 bases, with 16 bases lying between them. The CDR3 covers 13 residues. This clonotype has a count of ten or more. The antigen remains undetermined. The sequence derives from a human donor in good health (CMV status not recorded). Some clones in this sample may be carry-over from other donors' samples. The chain employs TRBV7-2 and TRBJ2-1; D may correspond to TRBD1 or TRBD2 (5 bases each). The sample comprised PBMCs. Written as DNA, the CDR3 is TGTGCCAGCAGCTTGGCGAACTGGGGGAGACAGTTCTTC. It yields the protein CASSLANWGRQFF. The full variable domain, with the rest looked up from reference TRBV7-2 and TRBJ2-1, is GAGVSQSPSNKVTEKGKDVELRCDPISGHTALYWYRQSLGQGLEFLIYFQGNSAPDKSGLPSDRFSAERTGGSVSTLTIQRTQQEDSAVYLCASSLANWGRQFFGPGTRLTVL.